Given below is one T cell receptor beta chain in context. There are many counts of this clonotype. Its antigen specificity is not known. No base quality values were provided; no much bigger clone lies one nucleotide off. These data belong to a study of T-cell reconstitution after alpha-beta-depleted transplantation in children listed by TCRdb under 2016. Study-level background: The study quantitatively tracked T-cell immune reconstitution after TCRalphabeta/CD19-depleted allogeneic hematopoietic cell transplantation in children using TCR repertoire profiling.

The method behind the library was PCR. Sequencing was performed on an Illumina HiSeq 2500. Molecular barcoding was employed in the preparation of TCR libraries, with unique molecular identifiers being used to normalize TCRbeta repertoire quantification. Clones were called with MiXCR by TCRdb after fastp trimmed the public reads at Q25, and only in-frame beta chains were retained. One record per CDR3 amino acid sequence lists the most common genes and DNA. The sample profile shows 190,000 or so distinct CDR3 sequences; just over 14% of them were found once. Less than 15% of the sample is taken by the ten largest. The CDR3, from cysteine to phenylalanine, totals 14 residues. Kept here is only the CDR3 DNA, which spans 42 bases and is read in frame from base 1. At the junction V is shortened by 4 bases and J by 5 bases, with 11 bases in between.

This receptor chain uses TRBV12-3 or TRBV12-4 and TRBJ1-4, with the D gene call left open. This sample comprised PBMCs from the stem cell graft donor, obtained from the stem cell graft. This TCR came from a human donor who donated a stem cell graft to a child with acute lymphoblastic leukemia. CDR3 region: CASSSGGINEKLFF. The DNA reads as follows: TGTGCCAGCAGTTCGGGAGGAATAAATGAAAAACTGTTTTTT.